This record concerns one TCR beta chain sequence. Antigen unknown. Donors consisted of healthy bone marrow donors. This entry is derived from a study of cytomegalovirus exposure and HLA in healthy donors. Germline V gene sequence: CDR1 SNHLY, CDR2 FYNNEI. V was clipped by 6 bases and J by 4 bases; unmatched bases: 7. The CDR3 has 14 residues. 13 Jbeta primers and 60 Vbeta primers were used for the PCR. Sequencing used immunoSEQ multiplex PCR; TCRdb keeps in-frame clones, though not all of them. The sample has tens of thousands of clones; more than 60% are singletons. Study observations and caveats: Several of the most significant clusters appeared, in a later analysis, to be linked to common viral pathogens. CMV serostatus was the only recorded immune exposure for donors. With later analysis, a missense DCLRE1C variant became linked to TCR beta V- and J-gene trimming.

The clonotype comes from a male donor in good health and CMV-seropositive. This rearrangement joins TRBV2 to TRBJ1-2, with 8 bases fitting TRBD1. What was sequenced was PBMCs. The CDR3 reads CASSNGQGGYGYTF. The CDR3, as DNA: TGTGCCAGCAGCAACGGACAGGGCGGCTATGGCTACACCTTC. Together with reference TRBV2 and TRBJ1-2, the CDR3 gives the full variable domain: EPEVTQTPSHQVTQMGQEVILRCVPISNHLYFYWYRQILGQKVEFLVSFYNNEISEKSEIFDDQFSVERPDGSNFTLKIRSTKLEDSAMYFCASSNGQGGYGYTFGSGTRLTVV.